Presented here are 3 T cell receptor beta chains from one specimen sequenced in a study of cytomegalovirus exposure and HLA in healthy donors. Both 60 Vbeta primers and 13 Jbeta primers went into the PCR. Repertoires were generated with immunoSEQ multiplex PCR, while TCRdb's copy carries only in-frame clones and drops some. Of 150,000 to 200,000 clones listed, about 80% are singletons. Sequenced input: PBMCs. These receptors all stem from a girl between 10 and 17 years old in good health and CMV-seropositive.

This chain uses TRBV15 with TRBJ1-5; perhaps TRBD1 as D (6 bases). Germline loops: CDR1 LNHNV, CDR2 YYDKDF (reference sequence). V dropped 1 base and J dropped 0 bases, with 19 bases sitting between them. There are 19 residues in the CDR3. CDR3: CATSRGGRGAKDSNQPQHF. CDR3 DNA sequence: TGTGCCACCAGCAGAGGGGGCAGGGGCGCGAAGGATAGCAATCAGCCCCAGCATTTT.

V usage is TRBV7-3 and J usage is TRBJ2-7; D might be TRBD2 (6 bases). V lost 2 bases to trimming and J lost 0 bases, with 8 bases between them. CDR3 length: 14 amino acids. The germline gives CDR1 SGHTA, CDR2 FQGTGA. This CDR3 is CASSLAGGSYEQYF. The CDR3 DNA is TGTGCCAGCAGCTTAGCCGGGGGCTCCTACGAGCAGTACTTC.

The J gene is TRBJ1-1, the V gene TRBV7-2; D remains unclear. Trimming removed 6 bases at V and 3 bases at J, with 5 bases between. CDR3 length: 11 residues. The germline V gene encodes CDR1 SGHTA and CDR2 FQGNSA. CDR3 in DNA: TGTGCCAGCAGAGCGGACACTGAAGCTTTCTTT. Amino acid sequence: CASRADTEAFF.